This T cell receptor beta chain emerged from a study of beta chain features in type 1 diabetes. Study-wide results and caveats: Patients showed naive, central memory and Treg TCRB repertoires that appeared more similar than those of healthy donors.

As every portion of the isolated RNA was reverse transcribed, the sequencing read expressed TCRB transcripts. Generated by immunoSEQ multiplex PCR, the TCRdb table keeps only in-frame clones and is missing some. Among about 110,000 clones listed, about 40% were seen once. Heparinised blood was drawn once per donor, averaging roughly 120 mL. In all sorted populations, purity surpassed 95%. The CDR3 contains 14 residues. The V end lost 8 bases, the J end lost 2 bases, and 13 bases lay between the germline ends. Germline V gene lookup returns CDR1 MDHEN and CDR2 SYDVKM. With respect to this clone: Antigen unknown.

The sample was stem cell memory CD4+ T cells from blood. The J gene is TRBJ1-3, the V gene TRBV28; D remains ambiguous. This clonotype originated in a young woman in good health. In nucleotides, the CDR3 is TGTGCCAGCCGACTTTGGGTAGCTGGAAACACCATATATTTT. Its translation is CASRLWVAGNTIYF.